The T cell receptor beta chain described here comes from a study of blood T cell repertoires in COVID-19. Across the study: Both acute and convalescent COVID-19 samples were obtained from the United States, Italy and Spain.

Trimming removed 3 bases at V and 0 bases at J, with 16 bases between. The CDR3 is 16 residues long. CDR1 GTSNPN and CDR2 SVGIG come from the germline V gene (reference sequence). Original handling: Scientists estimated how many nucleated cells there were by amplifying reference gene primers. Measured with immunoSEQ multiplex PCR; TCRdb has only the in-frame clones, and not every one. The D gene and trimming were derived from the DNA, and the V and J assignments and clone size from that table. The table includes around 200,000 clones, around 87% detected once. This receptor was identified in a man between 40 and 49 years old with active or convalescent COVID-19. V and J are TRBV30 and TRBJ2-3; the D gene is possibly TRBD2 (7 bases). The sequencing sample was made of peripheral blood. The CDR3 nucleotides are TGTGCCTGGAGGGAGGGGGGGACCCAGAGCACAGATACGCAGTATTTT. It specifies CAWREGGTQSTDTQYF. The whole variable domain, filled in from reference TRBV30 and TRBJ2-3, reads SQTIHQWPATLVQPVGSPLSLECTVEGTSNPNLYWYRQAAGRGLQLLFYSVGIGQISSEVPQNLSASRPQDRQFILSSKKLLLSDSGFYLCAWREGGTQSTDTQYFGPGTRLTVL.